This TCR beta chain emerged from a study of blood T cell repertoires in COVID-19. Study overall: Recovered Cohort 3 donors showed two negative PCRs, clearance, or symptom resolution. Both acute and convalescent COVID-19 samples were obtained from the United States, Italy and Spain.

The age range of participants was 18 to 89 years, with residence in fewer than 25 US areas. Which cohort a participant joined came from the clinical history participants gave. V lost 1 base and J 0 bases, leaving 9 bases between the germline ends. CDR3 length: 16 amino acids. Germline CDR1 and CDR2: LGHDT and YNNKEL (reference sequence). Some clones are missing from TCRdb's copy, which holds only in-frame ones; the method was immunoSEQ multiplex PCR. Here the sample spans a few hundred thousand clones, around 87% being singletons. The sequence was collected from a man aged 35 to 55 in a cohort exposed to, infected with or recovered from COVID-19 (not recorded which). Sequenced material: PBMCs or T cells enriched from blood (not recorded which). The chain combines TRBV3-1 (or the pseudogene TRBV3-2) with TRBJ2-2; TRBD2 might be the D (5 bases). CDR3 coding DNA: TGTGCCAGCAGCCAAGGTTGGGGAGCGAACACCGGGGAGCTGTTTTTT. Amino acids: CASSQGWGANTGELFF.